The present TCR beta chain was sequenced within a study of T-cell memory formation after mild COVID-19. Study summary: Across donors, TCR clusters were largely donor specific.

General study points: The study found contracting CD4+ clones mainly in CM and EM and contracting CD8+ clones in EMRA. Later expanders leaned CD4+, whereas day 15 to 85 contracting clones were balanced CD4/CD8.

On this clonotype itself: Antigen specificity is unknown.

5'RACE, which relied on constant-segment primers, yielded TCR alpha and TCR beta cDNA libraries carrying sample barcodes and UMIs. TCRdb re-called the 5' RACE reads with MiXCR, one entry per CDR3 protein. The sample includes 160,000 or so distinct CDR3 sequences, roughly a third of them seen just once. This CDR3 is built from 15 residues. V dropped 7 bases and J dropped 0 bases, with 16 bases sitting between them. CDR1 is SGHDN, CDR2 FVKESK, per germline. Sequenced: PBMCs or a T cell subset sorted from them (not recorded which). J is TRBJ2-7 and V is TRBV14, with D possibly being TRBD2 (5 bases). The clonotype was recovered from an adult woman who had mild COVID-19 (a few samples of this study predate the infection). Cell type and time point are not known. Here the CDR3 reads CASTRTAGDSYEQYF. In nucleotides, the CDR3 is TGTGCCAGCACCCGCACGGCCGGGGACTCCTACGAGCAGTACTTC. The whole variable domain, filled in from reference TRBV14 and TRBJ2-7, reads EAGVTQFPSHSVIEKGQTVTLRCDPISGHDNLYWYRRVMGKEIKFLLHFVKESKQDESGMPNNRFLAERTGGTYSTLKVQPAELEDSGVYFCASTRTAGDSYEQYFGPGTRLTVT.